The sequence of this TCR beta chain was determined in a study of T cell repertoires in cytomegalovirus infection. TCRdb redid the calling of the reads with MiXCR, one entry per CDR3 protein. The sample yields more than 110,000 distinct CDR3 sequences, more than 30% seen once. The V and J ends lost 3 bases and 5 bases respectively, with 13 bases between them. CDR1 is SNHLY, CDR2 FYNNEI, per germline. CDR3 length: 14 residues. A few counts support this clonotype. Its antigen is unidentified. Sequencing was performed on CD8+ T cells from cultured PBMCs, taken from culture after CMV antigen stimulation. The chain combines TRBV2 with TRBJ1-1, with a weak D call TRBD1 (5 bases). This TCR came from a human donor in good health (CMV status not recorded). Some clones in this sample may be carry-over from other donors' samples. The DNA of the CDR3 is TGTGCCAGCAGTGAGGAGGGGCGAGGGACTGAAGCTTTCTTT. This translates into CASSEEGRGTEAFF.